The rows below give T cell receptor beta chains drawn from one sample of a study of shared clonotypes between healthy human individuals. The protocol was immunoSEQ multiplex PCR, while the TCRdb copy is restricted to in-frame clones and leaves out a portion. The table shows about 360,000 clones, with 70% to 75% occurring only once. The material sequenced was memory CD4+ T cells sorted from blood. The source of these receptors is a man aged 30 to 39 in good health. CDR3s include the opening cysteine and the closing phenylalanine or tryptophan. The order of the fields is clone size, V gene, D gene, J gene, CDR3 protein, CDR3 DNA. A D gene is named only where the DNA matches it firmly. Part of the rows lack a size; the others show once, few, many or a class for expanded clones.

clone size: -; V gene: TRBV11-2; D gene: -; J gene: TRBJ2-2; CDR3 protein: CASSLDYGSGELFF; CDR3 DNA: TGTGCCAGCAGCTTAGACTATGGGTCGGGGGAGCTGTTTTTT
clone size: -; V gene: TRBV18; D gene: TRBD2; J gene: TRBJ2-3; CDR3 protein: CASSPQREPTDTQYF; CDR3 DNA: TGTGCCAGCTCGCCTCAGCGGGAGCCCACAGATACGCAGTATTTT
clone size: -; V gene: TRBV9; D gene: -; J gene: TRBJ1-2; CDR3 protein: CASSGKDIGLLLSYGYTF; CDR3 DNA: TGTGCCAGCAGCGGAAAGGACATTGGTCTCCTTCTATCCTATGGCTACACCTTC
clone size: -; V gene: TRBV20-1; D gene: -; J gene: TRBJ2-5; CDR3 protein: CSALGLETQYF; CDR3 DNA: TGCAGTGCCCTAGGGTTGGAGACCCAGTACTTC
clone size: -; V gene: TRBV28; D gene: -; J gene: TRBJ1-2; CDR3 protein: CASRTGGHGYTF; CDR3 DNA: TGTGCCAGCAGGACAGGAGGTCATGGCTACACCTTC
clone size: -; V gene: TRBV11-2; D gene: -; J gene: TRBJ2-1; CDR3 protein: CASSLGTSSGSYNEQFF; CDR3 DNA: TGTGCCAGCAGCTTAGGGACCTCGAGTGGTTCCTACAATGAGCAGTTCTTC
clone size: -; V gene: TRBV2; D gene: TRBD1; J gene: TRBJ2-2; CDR3 protein: CASRLGGAAGELFF; CDR3 DNA: TGTGCCAGCAGATTAGGGGGCGCAGCCGGGGAGCTGTTTTTT
clone size: many; V gene: TRBV10-3; D gene: TRBD2; J gene: TRBJ2-2; CDR3 protein: CAMTSGLTGELFF; CDR3 DNA: TGTGCCATGACTAGCGGGCTTACCGGGGAGCTGTTTTTT
clone size: -; V gene: TRBV7-9; D gene: -; J gene: TRBJ1-4; CDR3 protein: CASSLGAGYEKLFF; CDR3 DNA: TGTGCCAGCAGCCTAGGAGCAGGGTATGAAAAACTGTTTTTT
clone size: -; V gene: TRBV7-9; D gene: -; J gene: TRBJ2-1; CDR3 protein: CASREYLREQFF; CDR3 DNA: TGTGCCAGCAGGGAGTATTTGCGTGAGCAGTTCTTC
clone size: -; V gene: TRBV9; D gene: TRBD2; J gene: TRBJ2-1; CDR3 protein: CASSTSGAPYNEQFF; CDR3 DNA: TGTGCCAGCTCCACCAGCGGGGCCCCCTACAATGAGCAGTTCTTC
clone size: -; V gene: TRBV6-1; D gene: -; J gene: TRBJ2-1; CDR3 protein: CASSEESGGAYNEQFF; CDR3 DNA: TGTGCCAGCAGTGAAGAATCCGGTGGCGCCTACAATGAGCAGTTCTTC
clone size: -; V gene: TRBV28; D gene: -; J gene: TRBJ1-5; CDR3 protein: CASNGGIGDVNYSNQPQHF; CDR3 DNA: TGTGCCAGCAACGGGGGAATTGGAGACGTAAATTATAGCAATCAGCCCCAGCATTTT
clone size: -; V gene: TRBV19; D gene: TRBD1; J gene: TRBJ2-2; CDR3 protein: CASSIDRGQGGSGELFF; CDR3 DNA: TGTGCCAGTAGTATAGACCGGGGACAGGGGGGTTCCGGGGAGCTGTTTTTT
clone size: many; V gene: TRBV4-1; D gene: TRBD1; J gene: TRBJ1-5; CDR3 protein: CASSQGEWGQGANSNQPQHF; CDR3 DNA: TGCGCCAGCAGCCAAGGGGAGTGGGGACAGGGGGCTAATAGCAATCAGCCCCAGCATTTT
clone size: few; V gene: TRBV18; D gene: TRBD1; J gene: TRBJ1-3; CDR3 protein: CASSPPVTGSSGNTIYF; CDR3 DNA: TGTGCCAGCTCACCCCCGGTGACAGGGAGCTCTGGAAACACCATATATTTT
clone size: -; V gene: TRBV7-6; D gene: TRBD2; J gene: TRBJ2-2; CDR3 protein: CASSLVASGSNTGELFF; CDR3 DNA: TGTGCCAGCAGCTTAGTGGCTAGCGGGTCGAACACCGGGGAGCTGTTTTTT
clone size: few; V gene: TRBV7-2; D gene: -; J gene: TRBJ1-5; CDR3 protein: CASSSRGGHQPQHF; CDR3 DNA: TGTGCCAGCAGCTCCCGGGGGGGCCATCAGCCCCAGCATTTT
clone size: -; V gene: TRBV19; D gene: TRBD2; J gene: TRBJ2-7; CDR3 protein: CASTTSGPSYEQYF; CDR3 DNA: TGTGCCAGTACGACTAGCGGGCCTTCCTACGAGCAGTACTTC
clone size: -; V gene: TRBV14; D gene: -; J gene: TRBJ2-3; CDR3 protein: CASSQDLGPPDTQYF; CDR3 DNA: TGTGCCAGCAGCCAAGATCTAGGTCCTCCAGATACGCAGTATTTT
clone size: -; V gene: TRBV25-1; D gene: TRBD1; J gene: TRBJ2-7; CDR3 protein: CASSDRDRQSYEQYF; CDR3 DNA: TGTGCCAGCAGTGACCGGGACAGGCAATCCTACGAGCAGTACTTC
clone size: -; V gene: TRBV28; D gene: -; J gene: TRBJ2-2; CDR3 protein: CASSPQDTGELFF; CDR3 DNA: TGTGCCAGCAGCCCCCAGGACACCGGGGAGCTGTTTTTT
clone size: -; V gene: TRBV27; D gene: -; J gene: TRBJ2-6; CDR3 protein: CASRGIRAGANVLTF; CDR3 DNA: TGTGCCAGCAGAGGCATAAGGGCTGGGGCCAACGTCCTGACTTTC
clone size: once; V gene: TRBV7-2; D gene: -; J gene: TRBJ2-1; CDR3 protein: CASSRRQGGNEQFF; CDR3 DNA: TGTGCCAGCAGCCGGAGGCAGGGTGGAAATGAGCAGTTCTTC
clone size: -; V gene: TRBV5-1; D gene: TRBD1; J gene: TRBJ1-4; CDR3 protein: CASSPPGQGHEKLFF; CDR3 DNA: TGCGCCAGCAGCCCGCCGGGACAGGGTCATGAAAAACTGTTTTTT
clone size: -; V gene: TRBV4-3; D gene: -; J gene: TRBJ2-1; CDR3 protein: CASSQDNEQFF; CDR3 DNA: TGCGCCAGCAGCCAAGACAATGAGCAGTTCTTC
clone size: -; V gene: TRBV7-7; D gene: -; J gene: TRBJ2-2; CDR3 protein: CASSLALGNTGELFF; CDR3 DNA: TGTGCTAGCAGCTTAGCGCTAGGAAACACCGGGGAGCTGTTTTTT
clone size: -; V gene: TRBV27; D gene: TRBD1; J gene: TRBJ1-5; CDR3 protein: CASRSGTGASNQPQHF; CDR3 DNA: TGTGCCAGCAGATCAGGGACAGGAGCTAGCAATCAGCCCCAGCATTTT
clone size: -; V gene: TRBV28; D gene: -; J gene: TRBJ1-1; CDR3 protein: CASTLLIGGKTEAFF; CDR3 DNA: TGTGCCAGCACGCTTCTTATCGGTGGGAAGACTGAAGCTTTCTTT
clone size: once; V gene: TRBV5-6; D gene: -; J gene: TRBJ1-1; CDR3 protein: CASSSRGTTSLYDTEAFF; CDR3 DNA: TGTGCCAGCAGCTCTAGAGGAACAACCTCGTTATATGACACTGAAGCTTTCTTT
clone size: -; V gene: TRBV4-3; D gene: -; J gene: TRBJ2-3; CDR3 protein: CASSRDQGTADTQYF; CDR3 DNA: TGCGCCAGCAGCCGAGACCAGGGGACCGCAGATACGCAGTATTTT
clone size: -; V gene: TRBV2; D gene: TRBD1; J gene: TRBJ2-1; CDR3 protein: CASRDRGSLYNEQFF; CDR3 DNA: TGTGCCAGCAGGGACAGGGGCTCCCTTTACAATGAGCAGTTCTTC
clone size: -; V gene: TRBV5-1; D gene: -; J gene: TRBJ2-1; CDR3 protein: CASSLDPGAGQRNEQFF; CDR3 DNA: TGCGCCAGCAGCCTGGATCCTGGAGCGGGACAACGCAATGAGCAGTTCTTC
clone size: -; V gene: TRBV18; D gene: TRBD1; J gene: TRBJ1-1; CDR3 protein: CASSLGQGKMNTEAFF; CDR3 DNA: TGTGCCAGCTCATTGGGACAGGGTAAAATGAACACTGAAGCTTTCTTT
clone size: -; V gene: TRBV30; D gene: -; J gene: TRBJ1-1; CDR3 protein: CAWNLGQGLNTEAFF; CDR3 DNA: TGTGCCTGGAATCTAGGGCAGGGTCTGAACACTGAAGCTTTCTTT
clone size: -; V gene: TRBV28; D gene: TRBD2; J gene: TRBJ2-3; CDR3 protein: CASSQGAGTSGNGGTDTQYF; CDR3 DNA: TGTGCCAGCAGCCAGGGCGCCGGGACTAGCGGGAACGGTGGCACAGATACGCAGTATTTT
clone size: -; V gene: TRBV7-7; D gene: -; J gene: TRBJ2-1; CDR3 protein: CASSFGPGEYNEQFF; CDR3 DNA: -
clone size: few; V gene: TRBV13; D gene: -; J gene: TRBJ2-7; CDR3 protein: CASSGTGPGSYEQYF; CDR3 DNA: TGTGCCAGCAGCGGGACGGGCCCTGGGTCCTACGAGCAGTACTTC
clone size: -; V gene: TRBV14; D gene: -; J gene: TRBJ2-1; CDR3 protein: CASSQEVPRANNEQFF; CDR3 DNA: TGTGCCAGCAGCCAAGAGGTCCCCAGGGCAAACAATGAGCAGTTCTTC